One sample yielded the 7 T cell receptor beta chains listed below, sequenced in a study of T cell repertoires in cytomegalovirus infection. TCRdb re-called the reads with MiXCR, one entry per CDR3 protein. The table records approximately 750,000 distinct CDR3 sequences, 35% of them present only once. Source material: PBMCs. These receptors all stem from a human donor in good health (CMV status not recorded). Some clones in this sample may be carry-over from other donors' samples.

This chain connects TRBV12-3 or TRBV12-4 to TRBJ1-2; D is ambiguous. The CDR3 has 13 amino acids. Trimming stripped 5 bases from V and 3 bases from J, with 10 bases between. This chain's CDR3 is CASSMPPHYGYTF. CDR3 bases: TGTGCCAGCAGTATGCCACCCCACTATGGCTACACCTTC.

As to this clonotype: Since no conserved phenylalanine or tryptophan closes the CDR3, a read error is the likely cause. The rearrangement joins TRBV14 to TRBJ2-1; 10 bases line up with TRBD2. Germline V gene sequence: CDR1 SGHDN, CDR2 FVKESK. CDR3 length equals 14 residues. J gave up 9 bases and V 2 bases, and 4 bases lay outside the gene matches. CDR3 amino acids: CASSQSGGASEQFS. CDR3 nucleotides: TGTGCCAGCAGCCAAAGCGGGGGGGCGAGTGAGCAGTTCTCC.

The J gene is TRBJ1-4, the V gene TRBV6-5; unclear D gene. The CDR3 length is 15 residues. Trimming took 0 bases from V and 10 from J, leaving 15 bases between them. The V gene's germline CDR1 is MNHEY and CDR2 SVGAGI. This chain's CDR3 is CASSYSMNSLGKLFF. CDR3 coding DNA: TGTGCCAGCAGTTACTCGATGAACAGCTTAGGAAAACTGTTTTTT.

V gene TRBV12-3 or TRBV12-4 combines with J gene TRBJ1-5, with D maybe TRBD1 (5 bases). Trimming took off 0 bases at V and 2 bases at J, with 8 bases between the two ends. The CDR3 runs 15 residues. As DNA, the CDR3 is TGTGCCAGCAGTTTAGCAGGGGCTCGCAATCAGCCCCAGCATTTT. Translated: CASSLAGARNQPQHF.

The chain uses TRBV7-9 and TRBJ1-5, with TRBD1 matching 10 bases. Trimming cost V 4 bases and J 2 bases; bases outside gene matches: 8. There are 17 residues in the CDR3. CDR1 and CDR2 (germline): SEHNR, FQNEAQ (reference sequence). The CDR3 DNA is TGTGCCAGCAGCTCCGGACAGGGGGGAGGCGGCAATCAGCCCCAGCATTTT. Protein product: CASSSGQGGGGNQPQHF.

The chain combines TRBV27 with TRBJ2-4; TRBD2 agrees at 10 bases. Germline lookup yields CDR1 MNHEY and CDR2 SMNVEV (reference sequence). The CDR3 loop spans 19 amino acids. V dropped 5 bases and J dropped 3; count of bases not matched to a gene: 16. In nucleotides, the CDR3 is TGTGCCAGCAGTCGAGCGGGAGGGCCCTCCCCTTCTGGCAAAAACATTCAGTACTTC. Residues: CASSRAGGPSPSGKNIQYF.

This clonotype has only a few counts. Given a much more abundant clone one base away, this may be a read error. This CDR3 is CASSYSSAGELFF. The CDR3 coding sequence is TGTGCCAGCAGTTACTCGTCCGCCGGGGAGCTGTTTTTT. The V gene is TRBV6-5, the J gene TRBJ2-2; D unclear. With 0 bases removed from V and 6 bases from J, the gap between germline ends came to 5 bases. Germline values: CDR1 MNHEY, CDR2 SVGAGI. This CDR3 is 13 amino acids long.